The T cell receptor (beta chain) under discussion was sequenced for a study of CD8+ T cells in alopecia areata. Study observations and caveats: Scalp clonality and expanded CD8+ clones among the top 100 fell significantly with tofacitinib. Clonality exceeded that of normal scalp in lesional scalp, most notably in alopecia totalis/universalis.

Germline V gene lookup returns CDR1 SQVTM and CDR2 ANQGSEA. Trimming stripped 4 bases from V and 10 bases from J, with 11 bases between. CDR3 length equals 11 residues. Treatment specified: oral pan-JAK inhibitor, 5-10 mg twice daily. Extraction and reverse transcription of RNA yielded cDNA as the sequencing template. Produced via immunoSEQ multiplex PCR; TCRdb's table is partial and in-frame only. The sample shows under 350,000 clones, nearly 60% of them seen only once. This clone appeared a few times. Its target is unknown. The receptor was derived from a human donor with alopecia areata. The genes are TRBV29-1 and TRBJ2-1, with D uncertain. The sequencing used CD4+ T cells sorted from blood, collected at week 24, from a patient treated with tofacitinib. CDR3: CSVVAFPEQFF. As DNA, the CDR3 is TGCAGCGTTGTTGCATTCCCGGAGCAGTTCTTC.